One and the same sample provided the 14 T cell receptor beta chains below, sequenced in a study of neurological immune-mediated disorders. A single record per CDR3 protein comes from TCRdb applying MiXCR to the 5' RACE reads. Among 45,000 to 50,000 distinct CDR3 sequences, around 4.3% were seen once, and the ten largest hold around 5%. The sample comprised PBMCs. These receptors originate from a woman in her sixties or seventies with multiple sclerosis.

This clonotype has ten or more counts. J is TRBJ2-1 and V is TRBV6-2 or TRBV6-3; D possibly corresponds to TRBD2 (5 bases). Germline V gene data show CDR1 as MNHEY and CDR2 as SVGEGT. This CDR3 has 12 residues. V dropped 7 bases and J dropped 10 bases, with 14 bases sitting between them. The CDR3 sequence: CASTSGPREQFF. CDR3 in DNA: TGTGCCAGCACCAGCGGCCCCCGGGAGCAGTTCTTC.

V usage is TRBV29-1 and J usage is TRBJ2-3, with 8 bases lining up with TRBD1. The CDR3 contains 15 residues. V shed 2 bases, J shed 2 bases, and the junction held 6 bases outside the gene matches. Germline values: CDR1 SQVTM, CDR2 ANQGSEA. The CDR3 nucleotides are TGCAGCGTTGAAAGGTCGGGACAGGACACAGATACGCAGTATTTT. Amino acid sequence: CSVERSGQDTDTQYF.

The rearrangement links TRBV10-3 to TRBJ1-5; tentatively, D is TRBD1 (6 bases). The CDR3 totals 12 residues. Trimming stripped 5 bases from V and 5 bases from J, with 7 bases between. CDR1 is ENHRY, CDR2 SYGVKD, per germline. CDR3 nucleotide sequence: TGTGCCATCAGTAAGGGGGATCAGCCCCAGCATTTT. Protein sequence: CAISKGDQPQHF.

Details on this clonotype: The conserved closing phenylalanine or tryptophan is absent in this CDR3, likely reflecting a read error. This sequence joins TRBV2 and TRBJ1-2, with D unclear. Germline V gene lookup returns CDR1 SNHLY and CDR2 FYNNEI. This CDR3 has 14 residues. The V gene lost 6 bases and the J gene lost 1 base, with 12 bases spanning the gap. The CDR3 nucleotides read TGTGCCAGCAGCCCCGGACCAAATAACTATGGCTACACCAAC. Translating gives CASSPGPNNYGYTN.

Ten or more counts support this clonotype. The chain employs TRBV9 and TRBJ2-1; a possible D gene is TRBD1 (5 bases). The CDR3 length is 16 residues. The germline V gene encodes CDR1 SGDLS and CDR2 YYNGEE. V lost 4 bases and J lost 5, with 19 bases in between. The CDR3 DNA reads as TGTGCCAGCAGCCTCAGATCAGGGTTAAACGACAATGAGCAGTTCTTC. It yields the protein CASSLRSGLNDNEQFF.

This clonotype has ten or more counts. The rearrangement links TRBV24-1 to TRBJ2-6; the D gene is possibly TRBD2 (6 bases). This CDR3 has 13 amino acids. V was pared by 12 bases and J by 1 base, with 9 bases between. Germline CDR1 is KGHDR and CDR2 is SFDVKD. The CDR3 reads CAVRESGANVLTF. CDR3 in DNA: TGTGCCGTTCGGGAGTCTGGGGCCAACGTCCTGACTTTC.

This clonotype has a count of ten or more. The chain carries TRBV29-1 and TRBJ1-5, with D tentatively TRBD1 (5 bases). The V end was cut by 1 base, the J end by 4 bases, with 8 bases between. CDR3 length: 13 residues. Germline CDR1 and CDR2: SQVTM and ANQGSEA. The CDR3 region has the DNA TGCAGCGTTGAAGTCGGGGCAAATCAGCCCCAGCATTTT. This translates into CSVEVGANQPQHF. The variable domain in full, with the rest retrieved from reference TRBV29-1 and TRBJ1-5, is SAVISQKPSRDICQRGTSLTIQCQVDSQVTMMFWYRQQPGQSLTLIATANQGSEATYESGFVIDKFPISRPNLTFSTLTVSNMSPEDSSIYLCSVEVGANQPQHFGDGTRLSIL.

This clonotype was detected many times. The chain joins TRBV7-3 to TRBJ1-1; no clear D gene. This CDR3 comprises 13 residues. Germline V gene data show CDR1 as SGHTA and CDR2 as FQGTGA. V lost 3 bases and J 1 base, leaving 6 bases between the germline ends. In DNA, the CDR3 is TGTGCCAGCAGCTTTGGAGGGAACACTGAAGCTTTCTTT. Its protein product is CASSFGGNTEAFF.

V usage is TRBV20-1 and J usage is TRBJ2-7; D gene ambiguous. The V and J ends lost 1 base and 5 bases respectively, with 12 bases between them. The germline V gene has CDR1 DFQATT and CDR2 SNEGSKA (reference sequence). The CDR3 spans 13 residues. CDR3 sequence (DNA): TGCAGTGCTAGAGGGGAAAGGCCTGACGAGCAGTACTTC. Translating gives CSARGERPDEQYF.

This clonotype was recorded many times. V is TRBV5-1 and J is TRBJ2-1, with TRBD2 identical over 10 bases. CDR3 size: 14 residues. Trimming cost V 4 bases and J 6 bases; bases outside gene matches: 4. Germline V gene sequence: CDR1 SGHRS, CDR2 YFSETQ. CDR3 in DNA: TGCGCCAGCAGCATGGGACTAGCGAGCAATGAGCAGTTCTTC. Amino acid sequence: CASSMGLASNEQFF. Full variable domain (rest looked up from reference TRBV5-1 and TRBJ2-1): KAGVTQTPRYLIKTRGQQVTLSCSPISGHRSVSWYQQTPGQGLQFLFEYFSETQRNKGNFPGRFSGRQFSNSRSEMNVSTLELGDSALYLCASSMGLASNEQFFGPGTRLTVL.

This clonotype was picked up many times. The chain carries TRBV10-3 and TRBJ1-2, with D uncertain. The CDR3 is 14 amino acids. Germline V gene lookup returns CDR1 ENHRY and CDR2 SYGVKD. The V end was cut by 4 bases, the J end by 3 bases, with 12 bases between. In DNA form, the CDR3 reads TGTGCCATCAGTGCTGAGGGTAACCACTATGGCTACACCTTC. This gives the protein CAISAEGNHYGYTF.

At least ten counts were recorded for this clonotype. The CDR3 loop is CAISRDRDQNEQFF. DNA for the CDR3: TGTGCCATCAGCCGGGACAGGGACCAAAATGAGCAGTTCTTC. The chain joins TRBV10-3 to TRBJ2-1, with TRBD1 matching 9 bases. This CDR3 is 14 amino acids long. After removal of 6 bases from V and 7 bases from J, the junction contained 7 bases not matched to a gene. Germline lookup yields CDR1 ENHRY and CDR2 SYGVKD.

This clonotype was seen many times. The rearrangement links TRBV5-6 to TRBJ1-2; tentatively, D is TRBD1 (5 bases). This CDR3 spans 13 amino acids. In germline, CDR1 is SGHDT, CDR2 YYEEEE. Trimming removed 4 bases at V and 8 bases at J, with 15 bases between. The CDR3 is CASSLGRLSGYTF. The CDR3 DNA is TGTGCCAGCAGCCTGGGACGCCTTTCGGGCTACACCTTC. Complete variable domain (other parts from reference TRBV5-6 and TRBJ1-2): DAGVTQSPTHLIKTRGQQVTLRCSPKSGHDTVSWYQQALGQGPQFIFQYYEEEERQRGNFPDRFSGHQFPNYSSELNVNALLLGDSALYLCASSLGRLSGYTFGSGTRLTVV.

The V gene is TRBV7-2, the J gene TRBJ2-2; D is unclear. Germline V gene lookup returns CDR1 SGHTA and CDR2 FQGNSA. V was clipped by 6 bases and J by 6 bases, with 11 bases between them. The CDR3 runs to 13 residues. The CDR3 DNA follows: TGTGCCAGCAGACGTCGGATGGCCGGGGAGCTGTTTTTT. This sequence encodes CASRRRMAGELFF.